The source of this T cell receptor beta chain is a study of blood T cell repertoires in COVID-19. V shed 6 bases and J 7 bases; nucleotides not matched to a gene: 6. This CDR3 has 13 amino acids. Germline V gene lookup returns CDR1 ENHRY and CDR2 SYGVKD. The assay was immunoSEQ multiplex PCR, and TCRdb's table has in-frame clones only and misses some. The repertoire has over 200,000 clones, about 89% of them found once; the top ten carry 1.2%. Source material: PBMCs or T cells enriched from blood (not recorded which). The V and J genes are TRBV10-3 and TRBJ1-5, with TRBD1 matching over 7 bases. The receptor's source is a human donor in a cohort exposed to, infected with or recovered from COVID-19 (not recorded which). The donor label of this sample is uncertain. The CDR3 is CAISRDSLQPQHF. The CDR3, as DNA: TGTGCCATCAGCCGGGACAGTTTGCAGCCCCAGCATTTT.